The T cell receptor (beta chain) under discussion was sequenced for a study of CD8 T cells in ankylosing spondylitis. Findings and limits, study-wide: Ankylosing spondylitis blood appeared to carry a characteristic TCR beta motif of roughly eight highly homologous variants. Some of the motif variants had earlier been found in reactive arthritis patients' fluid and blood. Matched ankylosing spondylitis synovial fluid reportedly showed significant enrichment of disease-linked clones.

Making use of molecular barcodes, quantitative 5'-RACE generated TCR beta libraries. From the 5' RACE reads, TCRdb called clonotypes with MiXCR, one entry per CDR3 protein. This table holds around 130,000 distinct CDR3 sequences, about 7% found once. At least ten counts were recorded for this clonotype. Its antigen is undetermined. This CDR3 is 19 amino acids long. J lost 1 base, V lost 6 bases, and 13 bases had no gene match. Looked up from germline, CDR1 is DFQATT and CDR2 is SNEGSKA (reference sequence). The sequenced sample consisted of blood, either unsorted or a sorted T cell fraction (not recorded which). The chain couples TRBV20-1 to TRBJ2-2; 14 nucleotides line up with TRBD2. This clonotype originated in a male donor with ankylosing spondylitis or in good health (not recorded which). The CDR3 DNA follows: TGCAGTGCAGAGGGGGATATGACTAGCGGGAGGGAGAACACCGGGGAGCTGTTTTTT. It specifies CSAEGDMTSGRENTGELFF.